A selection of T cell receptor beta chains follows, all from one sample in a study of T-cell memory formation after mild COVID-19. TCRdb re-called the 5' RACE reads with MiXCR, one entry per CDR3 protein. Of 200,000 to 250,000 distinct CDR3 sequences listed, roughly 17% were seen once; the top ten hold approximately 3.5%. The sample comprised PBMCs or a T cell subset sorted from them (not recorded which). All receptors derive from a man between 18 and 29 years old who had mild COVID-19 (a few samples of this study predate the infection). Cell type and time point are not known. The CDR3 runs from the conserved cysteine through the conserved F or W. Fields, in order: clone size, V gene, D gene, J gene, CDR3 protein, CDR3 DNA. A D gene is named only where the DNA matches it firmly. Not every row has a clone size; where given, it reads once, few, many or a size class.

>few|TRBV7-2|.|TRBJ1-2
CASSPMTDLVYGYTF
TGTGCCAGCAGCCCTATGACAGACCTAGTTTATGGCTACACCTTC
>.|TRBV20-1|TRBD1|TRBJ2-1
CSAGGQDQFIGYNEQFF
TGCAGTGCCGGGGGACAGGATCAGTTTATTGGCTACAATGAGCAGTTCTTC
>few|TRBV24-1|.|TRBJ2-3
CATRDVTDTQYF
TGTGCCACCAGAGATGTCACAGATACGCAGTATTTT
>few|TRBV6-5|.|TRBJ2-3
CASSYKGRLSDTQYF
TGTGCCAGCAGTTACAAGGGACGGTTGTCAGATACGCAGTATTTT
>.|TRBV5-6|TRBD2|TRBJ2-1
CASSTPWASGPYNEQFF
TGTGCCAGCAGCACCCCTTGGGCTAGCGGACCCTACAATGAGCAGTTCTTC
>.|TRBV12-3/TRBV12-4|.|TRBJ2-2
CASSPGAGELFF
TGTGCCAGCAGTCCCGGGGCCGGGGAGCTGTTTTTT
>few|TRBV29-1|TRBD2|TRBJ2-5
CSVVGLAGTGETQYF
TGCAGCGTTGTGGGACTAGCGGGCACGGGGGAGACCCAGTACTTC
>.|TRBV7-9|.|TRBJ2-5
CASRPGPQETQYF
TGTGCCAGCAGACCGGGACCCCAAGAGACCCAGTACTTC
>.|TRBV6-6|.|TRBJ1-5
CASSSGHFSNQPQHF
TGTGCCAGCAGTTCGGGACACTTTAGCAATCAGCCCCAGCATTTT
>few|TRBV7-2|.|TRBJ1-6
CASSPTYPSSSYNSPLHF
TGTGCCAGCAGCCCGACTTACCCGTCGAGCTCCTATAATTCACCCCTCCACTTT
>once|TRBV6-1|.|TRBJ2-3
CASSDVRGYVDDTQYF
TGTGCCAGCAGTGATGTCCGGGGGTATGTGGATGATACGCAGTATTTT
>few|TRBV9|TRBD1|TRBJ2-5
CASSGQGLETQYF
TGTGCCAGCAGCGGACAGGGGTTAGAGACCCAGTACTTC
>.|TRBV2|TRBD2|TRBJ2-3
CASSALAGGRRADTQYF
TGTGCCAGCAGTGCGCTAGCGGGGGGGCGTCGAGCAGATACGCAGTATTTT
>.|TRBV7-2|.|TRBJ2-1
CASSVDQSSYNEQFF
TGTGCCAGCAGCGTGGACCAAAGCTCCTACAATGAGCAGTTCTTC
>.|TRBV2|TRBD1|TRBJ2-4
CASILDRGNIQYF
TGTGCCAGCATCCTGGACAGGGGAAACATTCAGTACTTC